This T cell receptor (beta chain) was found in a study of blood T cells in healthy people across ages. The second PCR ran about 6 to 11 cycles with a sample-barcoded 5' primer and J-beta primers. TCRdb re-analysed the 5' RACE reads in MiXCR, keeping a single row per CDR3 protein. The sample holds hundreds of thousands of distinct CDR3 sequences, 58% seen once. This receptor was taken from a man younger than 40 in good health. Sequencing used blood.

The chain's CDR3 is CASMDSRNIQYF. The CDR3 DNA follows: TGCGCCAGCATGGACAGTCGGAACATTCAGTACTTC. The rearrangement uses TRBV4-3 and TRBJ2-4; D perhaps matches TRBD1 (6 bases). V shed 7 bases and J shed 7 bases, with 11 bases lying between them. The CDR3 extends over 12 amino acids. Per germline, CDR1 LGHNA and CDR2 YSLEER.